Shown below are 3 T cell receptor beta chains from a single sample sequenced in a study of T cells in Graves' hyperthyroidism and ophthalmopathy. RNA transcripts yielded amplified TCR beta CDR3 regions. A set of HTBI primers served as the primers for a first-round RT-PCR of the TCR CDR3. TCRdb re-called the multiplex PCR reads with MiXCR, one entry per CDR3 protein. The sample contains fewer than 350,000 distinct CDR3 sequences, 15% to 20% of which appear only once. The sequenced sample consisted of blood. These TCRs come from a woman aged 40 to 49 with Graves' ophthalmopathy.

This clonotype was counted ten times or more. The J gene is TRBJ2-2, the V gene TRBV6-2 or TRBV6-3, with D unresolved. Trimming removed 4 bases from V and 8 bases from J, with 11 bases in between. Looked up from germline, CDR1 is MNHEY and CDR2 is SVGEGT. The CDR3 sequence is 13 residues long. This CDR3 is CASSSPEAGELFF. DNA for the CDR3: TGTGCCAGCAGTTCCCCTGAAGCGGGGGAGCTGTTTTTT.

This clonotype was observed many times. The J gene is TRBJ2-7, the V gene TRBV20-1, with 11 bases identical to TRBD2. The CDR3 has 16 residues. The V and J ends lost 3 bases and 1 base, in that order; junction bases with no gene match: 8. CDR1 DFQATT and CDR2 SNEGSKA come from the germline V gene (reference sequence). CDR3 sequence (DNA): TGCAGTGCTAGGACTAGCGGGGCTGGATATTCCTACGAGCAGTACTTC. Translation gives CSARTSGAGYSYEQYF.

This clonotype was counted many times. J is TRBJ2-1 and V is TRBV12-3 or TRBV12-4, with TRBD2 identical over 7 bases. The CDR3 is made up of 15 amino acids. The V and J ends lost 3 bases and 1 base, in that order; junction bases with no gene match: 3. CDR3 amino acids: CASSLRELSYNEQFF. The CDR3, as DNA: TGTGCCAGCAGTTTGCGGGAGTTATCCTACAATGAGCAGTTCTTC.